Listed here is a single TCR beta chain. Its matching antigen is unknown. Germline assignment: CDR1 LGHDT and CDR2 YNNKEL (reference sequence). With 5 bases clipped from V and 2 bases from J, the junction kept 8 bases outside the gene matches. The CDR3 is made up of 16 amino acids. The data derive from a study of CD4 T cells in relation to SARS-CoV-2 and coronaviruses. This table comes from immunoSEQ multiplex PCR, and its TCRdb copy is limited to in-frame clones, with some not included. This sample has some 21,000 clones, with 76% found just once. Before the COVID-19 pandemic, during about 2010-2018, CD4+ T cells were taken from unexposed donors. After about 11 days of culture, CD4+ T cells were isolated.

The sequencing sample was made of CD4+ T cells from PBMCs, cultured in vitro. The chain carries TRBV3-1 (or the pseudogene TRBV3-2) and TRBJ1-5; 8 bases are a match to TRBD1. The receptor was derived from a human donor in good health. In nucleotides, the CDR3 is TGTGCCAGCAGCAGAACGGACAGGGTTGGCAATCAGCCCCAGCATTTT. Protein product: CASSRTDRVGNQPQHF.